The clone carrying this TCR beta chain was picked up many times. The antigen is unknown. Amplified TCR beta CDR3 regions were obtained using RNA transcripts as template. Investigators did first-round RT-PCR with HTBI primers, then second-round multiplex PCR. Using its own MiXCR run on the multiplex PCR reads, TCRdb lists one record per CDR3 protein. There are roughly 500,000 distinct CDR3 sequences in the sample; about 15% occur only once, and roughly 9.8% lies in the top ten. The record originates from a study of Graves' ophthalmopathy and Graves' hyperthyroidism. Study-level points and caveats: Most expanded clonotypes in thyroid above 0.001 frequency also showed up in blood.

The CDR3 runs to 15 residues. Deletions cut 0 bases from V and 0 bases from J, with 8 bases between. Germline-derived CDR1 and CDR2 are MNHEY and SVGAGI. Sequencing used blood. The chain has TRBV6-5 and TRBJ1-2, with D unresolved. The sequence came from a woman aged 30 to 39 with Graves' ophthalmopathy. The CDR3 region has the DNA TGTGCCAGCAGTTACTCGGGGATCTCTAACTATGGCTACACCTTC. Its translation is CASSYSGISNYGYTF.